Listed below are T cell receptor beta chains from one sample, sequenced in a study of shared clonotypes between healthy human individuals. Libraries were prepared by immunoSEQ multiplex PCR; TCRdb keeps only in-frame clonotypes and omits some of them. The repertoire holds about 490,000 clones, roughly 80% seen once, with roughly 13% in the top ten. The sample was PBMCs. Receptors originate from a middle-aged woman in good health. Some clones in this sample may be carry-over from other donors' samples. CDR3s include the opening cysteine and the closing phenylalanine or tryptophan. The order of the fields is clone size, J gene, V gene, D gene, CDR3 DNA, CDR3 protein. A D gene is named only where the DNA matches it firmly. Expanded clones get a size class; other rows say once, few or many, or leave the size out.

. TRBJ1-4 TRBV5-6 . TGTGCCAGCAGCTTGGGCAGGGTCGGGGAAAAACTGTTTTTT CASSLGRVGEKLFF
. TRBJ2-7 TRBV5-1 TRBD1 TGCGCCAGCAGCCCGGGACAGGGGGCTTACGAGCAGTACTTC CASSPGQGAYEQYF
. TRBJ2-3 TRBV28 TRBD2 TGTGCCAGCAGTTTGGGACTAGCGGGTAGCACAGATACGCAGTATTTT CASSLGLAGSTDTQYF
. TRBJ2-7 TRBV18 TRBD1 TGTGCCAGCTCACGCTCACAGGGGTTAATCTACGAGCAGTACTTC CASSRSQGLIYEQYF
. TRBJ2-2 TRBV6-6 . TGTGCCAGCAGGTCAGGGACTGACATCGGGGAGCTGTTTTTT CASRSGTDIGELFF
. TRBJ1-3 TRBV10-2 . TGCGCCAGCAGCCTCGGAAACACCATATATTTT CASSLGNTIYF
. TRBJ2-2 TRBV7-6 . TGTGCCAGCAGCTTAGTTGAGGGCGGGGAGCTGTTTTTT CASSLVEGGELFF
. TRBJ2-7 TRBV7-9 TRBD2 TGTGCCAGCAGCTTAGGACTAGCGGATACCTACGAGCAGTACTTC CASSLGLADTYEQYF
. TRBJ2-7 TRBV2 . TGTGCCAGCAGTCTTATCTCCTACGAGCAGTACTTC CASSLISYEQYF
. TRBJ1-2 TRBV28 . TGTGCCACCCTAAGCCTCGAGGGACGCTCCTATGGCTACACCTTC CATLSLEGRSYGYTF
. TRBJ2-7 TRBV28 TRBD1 TGTGCCAGCGGACAGGGGGCTACCTACGAGCAGTACTTC CASGQGATYEQYF
once TRBJ2-1 TRBV7-2 . TGTGCCAGTAGACTGGGTTCCGGCAATGAGCAGTTCTTC CASRLGSGNEQFF
few TRBJ2-4 TRBV10-3 TRBD2 TGTGCCATCAAAGCGGGAGGGCCTGAGTCCAAAAACATTCAGTACTTC CAIKAGGPESKNIQYF
few TRBJ2-7 TRBV15 . TGTGCCACCTCAGTCGGGGGATCGGCCTACGAGCAGTACTTC CATSVGGSAYEQYF
. TRBJ2-5 TRBV18 . TGTGCCAGCTCACTCCGGACGCAAGAGACCCAGTACTTC CASSLRTQETQYF
. TRBJ2-1 TRBV30 . TGTGCCTGGAGTGGATTGGATGAGCAGTTCTTC CAWSGLDEQFF
. TRBJ2-3 TRBV9 . TGTGCCAGCAGCGACCTCCGCGATACGCAGTATTTT CASSDLRDTQYF
. TRBJ1-2 TRBV18 . TGTGCCAGCTCACTCCACGGAGGACGGGGTGGCAGCTACACCTTC CASSLHGGRGGSYTF
. TRBJ1-2 TRBV12-2 . TGTGCAAGTCGCCCGAACCCCCGGGACAGCTTAAACTATGGCTACACCTTC CASRPNPRDSLNYGYTF
. TRBJ2-1 TRBV6-4 . TGTGCCAGCAGTCGCAGGGAAGGCGATGAGCAGTTCTTC CASSRREGDEQFF
. TRBJ2-1 TRBV6-6 TRBD2 TGTGCCAGCAGTTACCCCGGACTAGCGGGCACTGAGCAGTTCTTC CASSYPGLAGTEQFF
. TRBJ2-7 TRBV5-4 TRBD1 TGTGCCAGCAGCTTGGGGTCTGGCCAGGGGGCCTACGAGCAGTACTTC CASSLGSGQGAYEQYF
few TRBJ2-1 TRBV5-1 TRBD2 TGCGCCAGCAGTCCCTGGGGGGGACCTTCCTACAATGAGCAGTTCTTC CASSPWGGPSYNEQFF
. TRBJ2-5 TRBV5-1 TRBD2 TGCGCCAGCAGCTTGGGACCAGCGGGAGATGGGCAGACCCAGTACTTC CASSLGPAGDGQTQYF
once TRBJ1-2 TRBV28 . TGTGCCAGCAGTAAAAGCGTCCGGCGAAACTATGGCTACACCTTC CASSKSVRRNYGYTF
. TRBJ2-5 TRBV27 . TGTGCCAGCAGTCCCAGCCCGTCGGGGGAGACCCAGTACTTC CASSPSPSGETQYF
. TRBJ1-5 TRBV28 TRBD1 TGTGCCAGCAGAGAGACAGGGTCTTTTGGCAATCAGCCCCAGCATTTT CASRETGSFGNQPQHF
once TRBJ2-1 TRBV9 . TGTGCCAGCAGCGTAGTCAATCCCAGCACCAGGGTGCAGTTCTTC CASSVVNPSTRVQFF